Below are 30 T cell receptor beta chains sequenced from a single sample in a study of regulatory T cells in long-lasting Graves disease. The time point was: persistent/refractory GD, antithyroid drugs over 5 years with positive TRAb. PBMC-extracted RNA yielded the TCR library. The TCR beta library used iRepertoire HTBI primers with Arm-PCR amplification of CDR3. MiXCR, run by TCRdb on the multiplex PCR reads, gives a single entry per CDR3 protein. The table shows about 460,000 distinct CDR3 sequences, with about 22% occurring only once. The specimen comprised peripheral blood mononuclear cells (PBMCs), sampled when the disease was refractory, from a patient treated with antithyroid drugs. These receptors all stem from a female donor with Graves disease.

This clonotype was picked up many times. The V call is TRBV16, the J call TRBJ1-1, with a possible D match to TRBD1 (5 bases). This CDR3 is 15 amino acids long. The V gene's germline CDR1 is KGHSY and CDR2 FQNENV. The germline V and J ends were trimmed by 2 bases and 0 bases, with 10 bases remaining between them. The CDR3 loop is CASSQQGGVNTEAFF. Written as DNA, the CDR3 is TGTGCCAGCAGCCAACAGGGTGGGGTGAACACTGAAGCTTTCTTT.

The chain joins TRBV11-2 to TRBJ2-1; 8 bases match TRBD2. This CDR3 contains 16 residues. CDR1 and CDR2 (germline): SGHAT, FQNNGV. The V segment lost 5 bases and the J segment 9 bases; nucleotides outside the gene matches: 15. CDR3 loop: CASSPVSGGKGGEQFF. The CDR3, as DNA: TGTGCCAGCAGCCCCGTGAGCGGGGGAAAAGGGGGTGAGCAGTTCTTC.

The chain joins TRBV6-1 to TRBJ1-6; 7 nucleotides align to TRBD1. The V and J ends lost 6 bases and 0 bases, in that order; junction bases with no gene match: 5. Germline-derived CDR1 and CDR2 are MNHNS and SASEGT. The CDR3 consists of 16 residues. The CDR3, as DNA: TGTGCCAGCAGGACAGGGCTTAGCTCCTATAATTCACCCCTCCACTTT. This codes for CASRTGLSSYNSPLHF.

This chain links TRBV6-2 or TRBV6-3 with TRBJ2-7; 8 bases are a match to TRBD1. The CDR3 extends over 13 amino acids. Germline V gene data show CDR1 as MNHEY and CDR2 as SVGEGT. Germline trimming cut 6 bases from V and 5 bases from J; bases unmatched to any gene: 6. The CDR3 sequence: CASSIFRGHEQYF. The CDR3 region has the DNA TGTGCCAGCAGCATTTTCAGGGGGCACGAGCAGTACTTC.

Only a few counts were recorded for this clonotype. The chain couples TRBV7-9 to TRBJ2-4; maybe TRBD2 (6 bases). V was trimmed by 5 bases and J by 3 bases, leaving 11 bases between them. The CDR3 has 14 residues. CDR1 SEHNR and CDR2 FQNEAQ come from the germline V gene (reference sequence). The CDR3 bases are TGTGCCAGCAGCCGCGACGGGAGCAAAAACATTCAGTACTTC. It is translated as CASSRDGSKNIQYF.

In nucleotides, the CDR3 is TGTGCCAGCAGTCCCACCGGGACAGGGTACTATGGCTACACCTTC. This codes for CASSPTGTGYYGYTF. The V and J genes are TRBV28 and TRBJ1-2, with TRBD1 matching over 9 bases. Per the germline V gene, CDR1 is MDHEN and CDR2 is SYDVKM. This CDR3 has 15 residues. Trimming at V came to 5 bases and at J to 3 bases, leaving 7 bases not matched to a gene.

Concerning this clonotype itself: This clone may be a read error of a much larger clone one base away. This chain uses TRBV6-2 or TRBV6-3 with TRBJ1-5, with a tentative D call TRBD1 (5 bases). The ends were cut back, 0 bases at V and 8 bases at J, with 11 bases in the middle. The germline gives CDR1 MNHEY, CDR2 SVGEGT. This CDR3 is built from 14 residues. The CDR3 here is CASSYSSGGKPQHF. The CDR3 coding sequence is TGTGCCAGCAGTTACTCGTCGGGGGGGAAGCCCCAGCATTTT.

This clonotype was found many times. The J gene is TRBJ2-7, the V gene TRBV28; unclear D gene. V was clipped by 3 bases and J by 9 bases, with 15 bases between them. The CDR3 loop spans 13 amino acids. Germline V gene sequence: CDR1 MDHEN, CDR2 SYDVKM. CDR3 in amino acids: CASSLPDSVSQYF. The CDR3, as DNA: TGTGCCAGCAGTTTGCCGGATAGTGTTTCGCAGTACTTC.

This clonotype has just a few counts. This chain connects TRBV20-1 to TRBJ1-5; D ambiguous. The ends were cut back, 3 bases at V and 1 base at J, with 16 bases in the middle. The CDR3 has 16 residues. Looked up from germline, CDR1 is DFQATT and CDR2 is SNEGSKA (reference sequence). The CDR3 is CSARFPGLGSNQPQHF. CDR3 nucleotides: TGCAGTGCTAGGTTTCCCGGGTTGGGGAGCAATCAGCCCCAGCATTTT.

This clonotype was counted at least ten times. The rearrangement links TRBV27 to TRBJ2-7; 13 positions agree with TRBD2. The germline V gene encodes CDR1 MNHEY and CDR2 SMNVEV (reference sequence). J lost 5 bases, V lost 4 bases, and 5 bases had no gene match. This CDR3 contains 15 residues. The CDR3 reads CASSSQGLAGDEQYF. The CDR3 nucleotides read TGTGCCAGCAGTTCTCAAGGACTAGCGGGGGACGAGCAGTACTTC.

This clonotype was picked up many times. The CDR3 DNA is TGTGCCAGCAGGAGCAGGGGGCTGAACACTGAAGCTTTCTTT. Encoded protein: CASRSRGLNTEAFF. The gene calls are TRBV12-3 or TRBV12-4 and TRBJ1-1; 8 positions agree with TRBD1. The CDR3 has 14 amino acids. Germline trimming cut 6 bases from V and 0 bases from J; bases unmatched to any gene: 3.

This clonotype was recorded at least ten times. The chain links TRBV6-5 to TRBJ2-7, with a tentative D call TRBD1 (6 bases). Germline CDR1 MNHEY, CDR2 SVGAGI. The CDR3 contains 15 residues. V lost 0 bases and J 3 bases, leaving 12 bases between the germline ends. Here the CDR3 DNA reads TGTGCCAGCAGTTACTCGTCACAGGGCTACTACGAGCAGTACTTC. Its protein product is CASSYSSQGYYEQYF.

The chain employs TRBV3-1 and TRBJ2-2, with D uncertain. This CDR3 spans 15 amino acids. V lost 0 bases and J lost 1, with 6 bases in between. Germline V gene lookup returns CDR1 LGHDT and CDR2 YNNKEL (reference sequence). In DNA, the CDR3 is TGTGCCAGCAGCCAAGAAGGGATGAACACCGGGGAGCTGTTTTTT. This sequence encodes CASSQEGMNTGELFF. Full variable domain (missing parts from reference TRBV3-1 and TRBJ2-2): DTAVSQTPKYLVTQMGNDKSIKCEQNLGHDTMYWYKQDSKKFLKIMFSYNNKELIINETVPNRFSPKSPDKAHLNLHINSLELGDSAVYFCASSQEGMNTGELFFGEGSRLTVL.

This clonotype was seen a handful of times. The chain couples TRBV28 to TRBJ2-7; 10 bases map to TRBD2. The CDR3 consists of 15 residues. Germline trimming cut 6 bases from V and 0 bases from J; bases unmatched to any gene: 5. Germline-derived CDR1 and CDR2 are MDHEN and SYDVKM. The CDR3 DNA reads TGTGCCAGCAGCCCTAGCGGGAGCCTCTCCTACGAGCAGTACTTC. Amino acids: CASSPSGSLSYEQYF. The full variable domain, rest sourced from reference TRBV28 and TRBJ2-7, is DVKVTQSSRYLVKRTGEKVFLECVQDMDHENMFWYRQDPGLGLRLIYFSYDVKMKEKGDIPEGYSVSREKKERFSLILESASTNQTSMYLCASSPSGSLSYEQYFGPGTRLTVT.

Note on this clonotype: Sequence at one end of the junction differs from germline and may be a read error. This chain links TRBV10-1 with TRBJ1-1; 7 positions agree with TRBD1. This CDR3 has 15 residues. Germline V lookup: CDR1 WNHNN, CDR2 SYGVQD (reference sequence). CDR3 DNA: TGCGCCAGCAGTGGGGACAGCGGACTGAACACTGAGGCTTTCTTT. This gives the protein CASSGDSGLNTEAFF.

This clonotype was detected only a few times. Relative to the germline gene, one junction end is altered; a read error may explain this. The chain uses TRBV2 and TRBJ1-4, with 7 nucleotides matching TRBD1. Per germline, CDR1 SNHLY and CDR2 FYNNEI. The CDR3 has 14 residues. In DNA form, the CDR3 reads TGTGTCAGCAGAACCGGGACAGCTGATGAAAAACTGTTTTTT. Translated: CVSRTGTADEKLFF.

This clonotype was counted ten times or more. This rearrangement joins TRBV15 to TRBJ1-2; no clear D gene. Germline CDR1 and CDR2: LNHNV and YYDKDF (reference sequence). Trimming took off 3 bases at V and 2 bases at J, with 7 bases between the two ends. The CDR3 is made up of 13 amino acids. DNA for the CDR3: TGTGCCACCAGCAGCCACAAGAACTATGGCTACACCTTC. This translates into CATSSHKNYGYTF.

V gene TRBV12-3 or TRBV12-4 combines with J gene TRBJ2-1; D is unclear. V dropped 1 base and J dropped 5 bases, with 9 bases sitting between them. The CDR3 sequence is 14 residues long. CDR3 bases: TGTGCCAGCAGTTTAGTGGACCGTAACAATGAGCAGTTCTTC. Translated, it gives CASSLVDRNNEQFF.

The rearrangement joins TRBV28 to TRBJ1-4; the D gene is possibly TRBD1 (5 bases). This CDR3 contains 18 residues. Trimming shortened V by 5 bases and J by 6 bases, and 25 bases separated the two germline ends. Germline values: CDR1 MDHEN, CDR2 SYDVKM. CDR3 sequence: CASSPRGTGSGKHEKLFF. CDR3 nucleotide sequence: TGTGCCAGCAGTCCTCGCGGGACCGGGAGTGGGAAGCATGAAAAACTGTTTTTT.

This clonotype was seen repeatedly, ten times or more. This sequence joins TRBV2 and TRBJ2-7; TRBD2 agrees at 9 bases. The V gene end was trimmed by 7 bases and the J gene end by 4 bases; junction bases not matched to a gene: 8. Germline V lookup: CDR1 SNHLY, CDR2 FYNNEI. The CDR3 totals 14 residues. The CDR3 here is CASTRIAGVYEQYF. As DNA, the CDR3 is TGTGCCAGCACCCGGATAGCGGGAGTTTACGAGCAGTACTTC.

The chain has TRBV12-3 or TRBV12-4 and TRBJ2-4, with D tentatively TRBD1 or TRBD2 (5 bases each). This CDR3 has 15 residues. The V gene lost 5 bases and the J gene lost 6 bases, with 17 bases spanning the gap. In nucleotides, the CDR3 is TGTGCCAGCAGTCCTGCCGGGACCGGCCCAAACATTCAGTACTTC. Its translation is CASSPAGTGPNIQYF.

The chain uses TRBV20-1 and TRBJ2-4; maybe TRBD1 (6 bases). Germline values: CDR1 DFQATT, CDR2 SNEGSKA (reference sequence). V was shortened by 7 bases and J by 1 base, with 20 bases between the two germline ends. The CDR3 is 16 amino acids. In DNA, the CDR3 is TGCAGTGGGGACACAAAGGGAACAGGGGCCAAAAACATTCAGTACTTC. Translation gives CSGDTKGTGAKNIQYF.

This clonotype was observed a handful of times. The rearrangement joins TRBV19 to TRBJ1-5; D ambiguous. The CDR3 is 15 amino acids. The V end lost 5 bases, the J end lost 5 bases, and 16 bases lay between the germline ends. Germline CDR1 LNHDA, CDR2 SQIVND (reference sequence). In DNA, the CDR3 is TGTGCCAGTAGTGTGGGCCTAGAAGAGGATCAGCCCCAGCATTTT. Its protein is CASSVGLEEDQPQHF.

This chain uses TRBV5-1 with TRBJ1-1; D gene uncertain. Germline V gene data show CDR1 as SGHRS and CDR2 as YFSETQ. V was pared by 0 bases and J by 4 bases, with 7 bases between. CDR3 length: 13 amino acids. The CDR3 is CASSLVTSTEAFF. The DNA of the CDR3 is TGCGCCAGCAGCTTGGTTACGAGCACTGAAGCTTTCTTT.

V is TRBV7-9 and J is TRBJ2-7; D uncertain. The germline gives CDR1 SEHNR, CDR2 FQNEAQ (reference sequence). Trimming shortened V by 6 bases and J by 5 bases, and 8 bases separated the two germline ends. CDR3 length: 11 residues. CDR3 loop: CASRDGHEQYF. CDR3 DNA: TGTGCCAGCAGGGATGGGCACGAGCAGTACTTC.

A note on this clonotype: One end of the junction does not line up with germline, which may come from a read error. The CDR3 bases are TGTGCCAGCGGACAGGGGTTGGACGCTCTCTTT. Residues: CASGQGLDALF. The chain is built from TRBV6-1 and TRBJ1-1; 9 nucleotides agree with TRBD1. Germline loops: CDR1 MNHNS, CDR2 SASEGT. The CDR3 is 11 residues long.

The sample holds a few counts of this clonotype. This chain joins TRBV5-1 and TRBJ2-5; 11 positions agree with TRBD1. The V and J ends lost 3 bases and 5 bases, in that order; junction bases with no gene match: 6. The germline CDR1 and CDR2 sequences are SGHRS and YFSETQ. The length of the CDR3 is 15 residues. The CDR3 DNA reads as TGCGCCAGCAGCTCCGGACAGGGGGCAGTGGAGACCCAGTACTTC. As protein: CASSSGQGAVETQYF.

There are many counts of this clonotype. For the CDR3, the DNA is TGTGCCAGCAGCTCCAATGTCGGGGGCTACACCTTC. Translated: CASSSNVGGYTF. The J gene is TRBJ1-2, the V gene TRBV7-2; D unclear. Germline assignment: CDR1 SGHTA and CDR2 FQGNSA. Between the trimmed V and J ends, which lost 4 bases and 8 bases, there was a span of 11 bases. The CDR3 length is 12 residues.

The V and J genes are TRBV7-6 and TRBJ1-5; D is perhaps TRBD1 (5 bases). CDR1 SGHVS and CDR2 FNYEAQ come from the germline V gene. V was trimmed by 5 bases and J by 7 bases, leaving 21 bases between them. The CDR3 totals 16 residues. CDR3 sequence reads: CASSGESGGEGQPQHF. DNA of the CDR3: TGTGCCAGCAGCGGAGAAAGCGGAGGGGAGGGCCAGCCCCAGCATTTT.

The rearrangement uses TRBV6-1 and TRBJ2-2; D possibly uses TRBD1 or TRBD2 (6 bases each). Deletions cut 6 bases from V and 1 base from J, with 12 bases between. The CDR3 is made up of 15 amino acids. CDR1 is MNHNS and CDR2 is SASEGT in the germline V gene. CDR3 protein: CASRRGGLNTGELFF. CDR3 sequence (DNA): TGTGCCAGCAGGCGAGGGGGGTTGAACACCGGGGAGCTGTTTTTT.